One sample yielded the 21 T cell receptor beta chains listed below, sequenced in a study of T-cell reconstitution after alpha-beta-depleted transplantation in children. Unique molecular identifiers were used in preparing the TCRbeta library. In TCRdb, the PCR reads were re-called with MiXCR into one record per CDR3 protein. Of hundreds of thousands of distinct CDR3 sequences detected, under 15% appear once; the ten largest clones hold roughly 0.84%. Sequenced material: PBMCs, taken before TCRalphabeta/CD19-depleted stem cell transplant. These receptors were obtained from a girl aged 2-15 years with congenital amegakaryocytic thrombocytopenia, due to receive a stem cell transplant.

This clonotype was seen only once. The chain has TRBV7-2 and TRBJ1-4, with D possibly TRBD1 on 5 matching bases. V gave up 5 bases and J gave up 8 bases, with 24 bases separating them. The germline V gene encodes CDR1 SGHTA and CDR2 FQGNSA. The CDR3 loop spans 17 amino acids. The CDR3 loop is CASSPRGAAFSGEKLFF. DNA of the CDR3: TGTGCCAGCAGCCCTCGTGGGGCAGCCTTTAGTGGCGAAAAACTGTTTTTT.

This clonotype has a count of ten or more. CDR3 coding DNA: TGTGCCAGCAGGGATGACAGGGGCGTCATGAACACTGAAGCTTTCTTT. It translates to CASRDDRGVMNTEAFF. The genes are TRBV6-1 and TRBJ1-1, with 8 bases identical to TRBD1. Germline CDR1 is MNHNS and CDR2 is SASEGT. V was pared by 6 bases and J by 0 bases, with 9 bases of the junction left unmatched. This CDR3 region has 16 residues.

This clonotype was seen repeatedly, ten times or more. Just one base apart from a much larger clone, this may be a read error. The chain links TRBV20-1 to TRBJ2-2, with 9 bases identical to TRBD2. The CDR3 has 14 residues. Germline lookup yields CDR1 DFQATT and CDR2 SNEGSKA (reference sequence). In nucleotides, the CDR3 is TGCAGTGCCCCGCTAGCGGGAAGAACCGGGGACCTGTTTTTT. As protein: CSAPLAGRTGDLFF.

This clonotype came up many times. The DNA of the CDR3 is TGCAGCGTGAAGGAACCAGGGATCCAGCCCCAGCATTTT. Translated, it gives CSVKEPGIQPQHF. This chain joins TRBV29-1 and TRBJ1-5; D might be TRBD1 (5 bases). V was pared by 6 bases and J by 7 bases, with 16 bases between. This CDR3 spans 13 amino acids. Germline lookup yields CDR1 SQVTM and CDR2 ANQGSEA.

This chain connects TRBV5-1 to TRBJ2-6; D remains ambiguous. Trimming pared 1 base from V and 2 bases from J, leaving 10 bases between. CDR1 is SGHRS, CDR2 YFSETQ, per germline. This CDR3 is built from 16 residues. The CDR3 loop is CASSLIVGTGANVLTF. CDR3 bases: TGCGCCAGCAGCTTGATAGTTGGGACTGGGGCCAACGTCCTGACTTTC.

The chain recombines TRBV29-1 with TRBJ2-7; 7 positions match TRBD1. Germline trimming cut 3 bases from V and 2 bases from J; bases unmatched to any gene: 4. CDR1 and CDR2 from the germline V gene are SQVTM and ANQGSEA. CDR3 length: 13 amino acids. The CDR3 region is CSVDGQGAYEQYF. The CDR3 nucleotides read TGCAGCGTTGATGGGCAGGGGGCCTACGAGCAGTACTTC.

Here the CDR3 reads CASSAGTSGNSYEQYF. The DNA for the CDR3 is TGTGCCAGCAGCGCCGGGACTAGCGGGAACTCCTACGAGCAGTACTTC. The rearrangement joins TRBV7-9 to TRBJ2-7; 13 bases map to TRBD2. With V trimmed by 5 bases and J by 0 bases, 4 bases remained unmatched. The germline V gene encodes CDR1 SEHNR and CDR2 FQNEAQ (reference sequence). The CDR3 extends over 16 amino acids.

This clonotype showed up just a few times. The genes are TRBV5-1 and TRBJ2-5, with TRBD2 matching over 9 bases. Per the germline V gene, CDR1 is SGHRS and CDR2 is YFSETQ. Trimming cost V 3 bases and J 4 bases; bases outside gene matches: 7. This CDR3 is built from 15 residues. CDR3 residues: CASSSPGSGRETQYF. CDR3 in DNA: TGCGCCAGCAGCTCCCCCGGTAGCGGGAGAGAGACCCAGTACTTC.

CDR3: CASSLDSLEEQYF. DNA of the CDR3: TGTGCCAGCAGCTTGGACAGTCTGGAAGAGCAGTACTTC. V and J are TRBV7-3 and TRBJ2-7, with a weak D call TRBD1 (6 bases). CDR1 and CDR2 (germline): SGHTA, FQGTGA. Between the trimmed V and J ends, which lost 3 bases and 7 bases, there was a span of 13 bases. CDR3 size: 13 residues.

This clonotype appeared a few times. The rearrangement links TRBV5-1 to TRBJ2-5; the D gene is possibly TRBD2 (6 bases). CDR1 SGHRS and CDR2 YFSETQ come from the germline V gene. V lost 0 bases to trimming and J lost 7 bases, with 13 bases between them. The CDR3 has 14 amino acids. The CDR3 region is CASSLGSSDGTQYF. CDR3 DNA sequence: TGCGCCAGCAGCTTGGGATCTAGCGACGGGACCCAGTACTTC.

This clonotype was found many times. V gene TRBV20-1 combines with J gene TRBJ2-7; TRBD2 agrees at 10 bases. Germline assignment: CDR1 DFQATT and CDR2 SNEGSKA (reference sequence). This CDR3 has 15 residues. V lost 5 bases to trimming and J lost 4 bases; unmatched junction nucleotides: 11. This CDR3 is CSAGKYLAGAYEQYF. The CDR3 DNA reads as TGCAGTGCTGGAAAATACCTAGCGGGAGCTTACGAGCAGTACTTC.

This clonotype was recorded a few times. This rearrangement joins TRBV5-1 to TRBJ2-7; D is perhaps TRBD2 (5 bases). Between the trimmed V and J ends, which lost 5 bases and 6 bases, there was a span of 9 bases. The CDR3 totals 11 residues. Looked up from germline, CDR1 is SGHRS and CDR2 is YFSETQ. In DNA, the CDR3 is TGCGCCAGCAGGGGAGAAATCGAGCAGTACTTC. This encodes CASRGEIEQYF.

This clonotype was seen only a few times. V is TRBV29-1 and J is TRBJ2-1; 11 nucleotides line up with TRBD2. Germline assignment: CDR1 SQVTM and CDR2 ANQGSEA. The trim removed 7 bases at V and 0 bases at J, leaving 11 bases unmatched. The CDR3 sequence is 17 residues long. DNA of the CDR3: TGCAGCGCCGATAGACTAGCGGGAATGAGCTCCTACAATGAGCAGTTCTTC. It codes for CSADRLAGMSSYNEQFF.

There are a few counts of this clonotype. This sequence joins TRBV7-9 and TRBJ2-1; no definite D call. Per germline, CDR1 SEHNR and CDR2 FQNEAQ (reference sequence). The CDR3 sequence is 16 residues long. Trimming shortened V by 6 bases and J by 0 bases, and 15 bases separated the two germline ends. CDR3 DNA: TGTGCCAGCAGAAATAAAAAGCGAAGCTCCTACAATGAGCAGTTCTTC. This sequence encodes CASRNKKRSSYNEQFF.

This clonotype has more than one count but fewer than ten. The V call is TRBV12-3 or TRBV12-4, the J call TRBJ2-5; 11 nucleotides agree with TRBD2. The V and J ends lost 3 bases and 5 bases, in that order; junction bases with no gene match: 5. The length of the CDR3 is 15 residues. The CDR3 region is CASSFSGRALETQYF. CDR3 nucleotides: TGTGCCAGCAGTTTTAGCGGGAGGGCCCTGGAGACCCAGTACTTC.

In its sample, this clonotype was seen many times. The chain recombines TRBV6-5 with TRBJ1-2, with TRBD1 matching over 8 bases. This CDR3 region has 16 residues. With 6 bases clipped from V and 4 bases from J, the junction kept 13 bases outside the gene matches. Germline CDR1 and CDR2: MNHEY and SVGAGI. In DNA form, the CDR3 reads TGTGCCAGCAGCTCCACACGACAGGGGACCACCTATGGCTACACCTTC. Amino acids: CASSSTRQGTTYGYTF.

This clonotype was observed a few times. This chain connects TRBV10-3 to TRBJ2-7, with a possible D match to TRBD2 (5 bases). CDR1 is ENHRY and CDR2 is SYGVKD in the germline V gene. This CDR3 is 14 amino acids long. The germline V and J ends were trimmed by 3 bases and 3 bases, with 12 bases remaining between them. CDR3 sequence: CAISEGGDGYEQYF. The CDR3 DNA follows: TGTGCCATCAGTGAAGGAGGTGACGGCTACGAGCAGTACTTC.

This clonotype was detected many times. This chain joins TRBV12-3 or TRBV12-4 and TRBJ2-7, with D possibly matching TRBD2 (5 bases). Between the trimmed V and J ends, which lost 6 bases and 3 bases, there was a span of 12 bases. There are 13 residues in the CDR3. This chain's CDR3 is CASSLDSFYEQYF. The CDR3 bases are TGTGCCAGCAGCCTGGACTCCTTCTACGAGCAGTACTTC.

CDR3 coding DNA: TGTGCCAGCAGTTGGGGGACTGGGGCCAACGTCCTGACTTTC. Translating gives CASSWGTGANVLTF. The genes are TRBV12-3 or TRBV12-4 and TRBJ2-6, with D tentatively TRBD1 or TRBD2 (5 bases each). V was trimmed by 4 bases and J by 2 bases, leaving 6 bases between them. The CDR3 is made up of 14 amino acids.

At least ten counts were recorded for this clonotype. V and J are TRBV20-1 and TRBJ2-5; D is ambiguous. The germline CDR1 and CDR2 sequences are DFQATT and SNEGSKA (reference sequence). V lost 3 bases, J lost 5 bases, and 13 bases lay in between. This CDR3 is 13 amino acids long. CDR3 sequence (DNA): TGCAGTGCTAGCCCAGTATCCAGGGAGACCCAGTACTTC. It yields the protein CSASPVSRETQYF.

This chain's CDR3 is CASSQDQGLASYEQYF. The CDR3, as DNA: TGTGCCAGCAGCCAAGATCAGGGACTAGCAAGCTACGAGCAGTACTTC. The genes are TRBV4-2 and TRBJ2-7; 9 bases match TRBD2. CDR3 length equals 16 residues. Looked up from germline, CDR1 is LGHNA and CDR2 is YNFKEQ. The V segment lost 0 bases and the J segment 3 bases; nucleotides outside the gene matches: 6.